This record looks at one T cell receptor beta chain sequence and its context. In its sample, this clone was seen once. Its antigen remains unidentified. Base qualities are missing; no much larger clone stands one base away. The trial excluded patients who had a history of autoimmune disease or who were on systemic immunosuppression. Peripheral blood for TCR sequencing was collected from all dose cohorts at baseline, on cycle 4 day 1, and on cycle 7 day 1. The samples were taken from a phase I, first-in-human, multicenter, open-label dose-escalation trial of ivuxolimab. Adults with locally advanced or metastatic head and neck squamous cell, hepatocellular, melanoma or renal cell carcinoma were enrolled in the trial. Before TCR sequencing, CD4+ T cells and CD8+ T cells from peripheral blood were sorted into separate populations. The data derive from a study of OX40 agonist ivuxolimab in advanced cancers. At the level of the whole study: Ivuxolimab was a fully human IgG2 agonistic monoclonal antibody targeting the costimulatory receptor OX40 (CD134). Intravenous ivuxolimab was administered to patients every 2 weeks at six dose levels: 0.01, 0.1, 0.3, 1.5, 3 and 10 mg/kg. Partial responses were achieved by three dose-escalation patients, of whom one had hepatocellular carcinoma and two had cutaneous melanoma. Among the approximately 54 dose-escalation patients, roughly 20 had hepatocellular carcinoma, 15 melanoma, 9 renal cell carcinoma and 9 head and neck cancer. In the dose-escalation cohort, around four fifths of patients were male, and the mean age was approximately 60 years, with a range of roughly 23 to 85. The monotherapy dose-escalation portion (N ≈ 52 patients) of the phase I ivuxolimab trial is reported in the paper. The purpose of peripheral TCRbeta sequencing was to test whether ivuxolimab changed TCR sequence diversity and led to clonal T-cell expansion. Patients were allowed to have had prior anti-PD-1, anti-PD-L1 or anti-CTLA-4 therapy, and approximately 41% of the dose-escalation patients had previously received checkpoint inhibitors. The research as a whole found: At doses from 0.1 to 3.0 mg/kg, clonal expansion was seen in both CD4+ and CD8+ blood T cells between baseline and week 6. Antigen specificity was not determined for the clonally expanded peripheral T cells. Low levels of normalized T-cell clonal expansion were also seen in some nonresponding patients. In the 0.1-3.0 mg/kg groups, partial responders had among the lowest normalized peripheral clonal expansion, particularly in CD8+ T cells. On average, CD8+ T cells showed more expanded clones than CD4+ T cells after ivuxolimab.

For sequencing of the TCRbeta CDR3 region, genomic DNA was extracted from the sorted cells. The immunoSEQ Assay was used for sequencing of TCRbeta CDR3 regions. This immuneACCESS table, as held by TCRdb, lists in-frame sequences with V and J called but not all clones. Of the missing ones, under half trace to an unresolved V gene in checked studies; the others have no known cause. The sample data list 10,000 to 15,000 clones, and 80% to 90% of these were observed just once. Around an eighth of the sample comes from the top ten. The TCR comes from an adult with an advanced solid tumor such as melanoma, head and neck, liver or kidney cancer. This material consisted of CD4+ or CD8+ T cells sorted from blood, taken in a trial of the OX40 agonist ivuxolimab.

The DNA is TGTGCCAGCAGCGATCCGGGAGGAGTGCCAACAGATACGCAGTATTTT. It translates as CASSDPGGVPTDTQYF. The V and J segments used are TRBV9 and TRBJ2-3, and 7 junction bases match TRBD2. The germline V and J ends show losses of 3 bases and 3 bases respectively, and no gene match explains 10 bases of the junction. CDR1 SGDLS and CDR2 YYNGEE are derived from the germline V gene. Counted from cysteine to phenylalanine, this CDR3 has 16 amino acids. Only the CDR3 region is kept as DNA, spanning 48 bases read in frame from base 1.